These 27 T cell receptor delta chains originate from one sample sequenced in a study of γδ T cells in repeated Plasmodium falciparum infection. TCRdb reanalyzed the multiplex PCR reads using CATT. Of some 100,000 delta-chain clones in the sample, more than 1.4% were seen once. Flow sorting of PBMC yielded separate Vgamma9/Vdelta2+ and Vdelta2-negative gammadelta T cell populations for bulk repertoire analysis. The sample taken for sequencing was gamma-delta T cells from blood. These receptors originate from a pool of human donors (malaria-infected and uninfected, not separated).

This clone has a handful of counts. TCRdb has a much larger clone's protein, which differs at residue 19 from the translation of this DNA, likely because of a read error; what is shown is the protein translated from the DNA. The chain has TRDV1 and TRDJ1; possible D gene TRDD3, 5 bases. TCRdb leaves out the J gene; it was filled in here by matching the DNA to germline. This CDR3 comprises 23 residues. Germline CDR1 reads TSWWSYY; CDR2 reads QGS. The CDR3 nucleotides are TGTGCTCTTGGCCTCAACCTGGAGGTGGGGACTCTTCACGAGGGGGGCTACACCGGTAAACTCATCTTT. It yields the protein CALGLNLEVGTLHEGGYTGKLIF.

The sample holds many counts of this clone. TCRdb shows a much larger clone's protein in place of this DNA's translation, and the two differ at residue 6, likely through a read error; the protein shown is translated from the DNA. V and J are TRDV2 and TRDJ1, with TRDD3 matching over 7 bases. The germline CDR1 and CDR2 sequences are GEAIGNYY and EKD. The CDR3 consists of 19 residues. V lost 1 base, J lost 3 bases, and 19 bases stayed unmatched. Here the CDR3 DNA reads TGTGCCTGTGACACATCGCGTGGGGGACACCCTTTCGAGCCCGATAAACTCATCTTT. Amino acid sequence: CACDTSRGGHPFEPDKLIF.

This clone was seen only a few times. A read error likely explains why the TCRdb protein, taken from a much larger clone, differs from this DNA's translation at residue 2; the protein shown is translated from the DNA. The CDR3 protein is CSLGEYPEGGGFTDKLIF. CDR3 sequence (DNA): TGTTCTCTTGGGGAATATCCAGAGGGTGGGGGATTCACCGATAAACTCATCTTT. J is TRDJ1 and V is TRDV1; 8 bases align to TRDD3. Germline CDR1 TSWWSYY, CDR2 QGS. The CDR3 loop spans 18 amino acids.

There are a few counts of this clone. A read error is the likely source, as a far larger clone sits one nucleotide away. Within the sample, other DNA sequences also encode this same CDR3. The J gene is TRDJ1, the V gene TRDV1; no clear D gene. The J gene, not given by TCRdb, was assigned here from a germline match of the nucleotide sequence. The CDR3 runs to 19 residues. CDR1 is TSWWSYY, CDR2 QGS, per germline. Trimming left V 3 bases short and J 0 bases short, with 23 bases between. CDR3 protein: CALGELWLQGVGYTDKLIF. The CDR3 coding sequence is TGTGCTCTTGGGGAGCTATGGCTACAGGGAGTGGGTTACACCGATAAACTCATCTTT.

In the case of this clone: The protein in TCRdb stems from a much larger clone and differs at residue 13 from this DNA's translation, likely a read error; here the protein is translated from the DNA. The chain has TRDV2 and TRDJ2, with 8 bases matching TRDD3. The CDR3 extends over 16 amino acids. Germline V gene lookup returns CDR1 GEAIGNYY and CDR2 EKD. Here the CDR3 DNA reads TGTGCCTGTGACACACTGGGGGCAGGGAGGACAGCACACCTCTTCTTT. Protein sequence: CACDTLGAGRTAHLFF.

With respect to this clone: The protein given by TCRdb reflects a much larger clone and differs at residue 14 from this DNA's translation, likely from a read error; the protein shown is the DNA's translation. Called V gene: TRDV1; the J gene was not called; whether TRDD3, the table's D call, matches the DNA was not checked. In germline, CDR1 is TSWWSYY, CDR2 QGS. CDR3 size: 16 residues. The CDR3 region has the DNA TGTGCTCTTGGGGAACTCTCCTTCTGGGGGATACAAAAACCCATCTTT. Protein sequence: CALGELSFWGIQKPIF.

In this sample, this clone turned up a few times. A read error likely explains why the TCRdb protein, taken from a much larger clone, differs from this DNA's translation at residue 12; the protein shown is translated from the DNA. The J gene has no call, while the V gene is TRDV1. CDR3 length: 14 residues. From germline, CDR1 is TSWWSYY and CDR2 QGS. This CDR3 is CALGEPELGDKPIF. The CDR3 DNA sequence: TGTGCTCTTGGGGAACCGGAACTTGGCGATAAACCCATCTTT.

With respect to this clone: The TCRdb protein, from a much larger clone, departs from this DNA's translation at residue 13, likely by read error; the protein shown derives from the DNA. The gene calls are TRAV38-2/DV8 and TRDJ1, with TRDD3 identical over 10 bases. The CDR3 loop spans 19 amino acids. V shed 8 bases, J shed 2 bases, and the junction held 21 bases outside the gene matches. Germline-derived CDR1 and CDR2 are TSESDYY and QEAYKQQN. The CDR3 spells CAYQRFLQVLGDATDKLIF. CDR3 bases: TGTGCTTACCAACGGTTCCTACAGGTACTGGGGGATGCTACCGATAAACTCATCTTT.

This clone has more than one count but fewer than ten. The likely explanation is a read error, given a far larger clone one base away. Within the sample, other DNA sequences also encode this same CDR3. The rearrangement uses TRDV1 and TRDJ1; D is perhaps TRDD2 or TRDD3 (7 bases each). CDR1 and CDR2 from the germline V gene are TSWWSYY and QGS. The ends were cut back, 5 bases at V and 0 bases at J, with 34 bases in the middle. CDR3 length: 22 residues. The CDR3 DNA is TGTGCTCTTGGGTCACAGAGACCATTCCTACGACCTGGGGGGTCTTACACCGATAAACTCATCTTT. Translated, it gives CALGSQRPFLRPGGSYTDKLIF.

This clone was detected only a few times. The protein recorded in TCRdb matches a much larger clone and deviates from this DNA's translation at residue 9, suggesting a read error; the protein here is obtained by translating the DNA. The chain has TRDV1 and TRDJ1, with 11 bases lining up with TRDD3. Matching the DNA to germline supplied the J gene, which TCRdb does not give. The CDR3 consists of 21 residues. Germline CDR1 and CDR2: TSWWSYY and QGS. The V segment lost 3 bases and the J segment 5 bases; nucleotides outside the gene matches: 23. In nucleotides, the CDR3 is TGTGCTCTTGGGGAGGAAGGGGCCCTCCCAATACTGGGGGATAGATCGGATAAACTCATCTTT. It translates to CALGEEGALPILGDRSDKLIF.

Concerning this clone: This may stem from a read error, because a much larger clone lies one nucleotide away. This rearrangement joins TRDV1 to TRDJ2; D may be TRDD2 (5 bases). This CDR3 region has 19 residues. CDR1 is TSWWSYY and CDR2 is QGS in the germline V gene. The CDR3 coding sequence is TGTGCTCTTGTGGAACTACGTCCTATAGGTGAGATAGGCCTAGCACAACTCTTCTTT. It codes for CALVELRPIGEIGLAQLFF.

This clone has more than one count but fewer than ten. It is likely a read error: a sequence one base away is far more abundant. Other DNA sequences in this specimen translate into the identical CDR3. The chain uses TRDV3 and TRDJ1; 12 bases are shared with TRDD3. The J gene was missing in TCRdb and was found by matching the end of the DNA to germline. Germline CDR1 is TVYSNPD and CDR2 is GDNSRS (reference sequence). The junction had 27 bases not matched to a gene; V was cut back by 1 base and J by 3 bases. This CDR3 is built from 22 residues. The CDR3 reads CAFKRHFLRLTGGYKRADKLIF. The CDR3 DNA reads TGTGCCTTTAAGCGCCACTTCCTACGTCTGACTGGGGGATACAAGCGAGCCGATAAACTCATCTTT.

As to this clone: Translating this DNA gives a protein that differs at residue 22 from the TCRdb one, which belongs to a much larger clone; a read error is likely, and the protein shown is this translation. The V call is TRDV1, the J call TRDJ1; 7 bases agree with TRDD3. Germline values: CDR1 TSWWSYY, CDR2 QGS. This CDR3 has 23 residues. Here the CDR3 reads CALGEQYLNLYWGTSGGTDKLTF. In nucleotides, the CDR3 is TGTGCTCTTGGGGAACAGTACCTAAACCTGTACTGGGGAACCAGTGGGGGGACCGATAAACTCACCTTT.

Concerning this clone itself: TCRdb assigns this DNA the protein of a much larger clone, which departs from its translation at residue 8; this likely reflects a read error, and the protein shown comes from translating the DNA. This rearrangement joins TRDV2 to TRDJ2, with 7 positions matching TRDD3. TCRdb carries no J gene annotation; the J gene was assigned here by matching the DNA with germline. With V trimmed by 3 bases and J by 4 bases, 7 bases remained unmatched. CDR1 is GEAIGNYY and CDR2 is EKD in the germline V gene. The CDR3 length is 15 residues. The chain's CDR3 is CACDVLGSPTAQLFF. In DNA, the CDR3 is TGTGCCTGTGACGTACTGGGGAGTCCGACAGCACAACTCTTCTTT.

This clone was picked up many times. The chain recombines TRDV2 with TRDJ1, with TRDD3 identical over 7 bases. This CDR3 region has 16 residues. V lost 0 bases, J lost 1 base, and 7 bases stayed unmatched. Germline-derived CDR1 and CDR2 are GEAIGNYY and EKD. The CDR3 DNA is TGTGCCTGTGACACCATCGGGGGATCTACCACCGATAAACTCATCTTT. Protein sequence: CACDTIGGSTTDKLIF.

This clone was counted between two and nine times. TCRdb attributes to this sequence the protein of a much larger clone, which differs from the DNA translation at residue 8; a read error is likely, and the protein displayed is translated from the DNA. The chain joins TRDV3 to TRDJ1; no reliable D call. This CDR3 is 16 amino acids long. The germline V and J ends were trimmed by 4 bases and 0 bases, with 21 bases remaining between them. Germline-derived CDR1 and CDR2 are TVYSNPD and GDNSRS (reference sequence). CDR3 DNA: TGTGCCTCAATGGCAAAAATGAGCCCTTACACCGATAAACTCATCTTT. This encodes CASMAKMSPYTDKLIF.

This clone has more than one count but fewer than ten. It differs at one base from a far larger clone, so likely a read error. The same CDR3 can be traced to other DNA sequences in this sample. The chain links TRDV2 to TRDJ3; 11 bases line up with TRDD3. As TCRdb names no J gene, one was assigned here on the basis of a DNA match to germline. The CDR3 has 18 amino acids. From germline, CDR1 is GEAIGNYY and CDR2 EKD. The CDR3 DNA is TGTGCCTGTGATGTACTGGGGGATAGCTCCTGGGACACCCGGCAGATGTTTTTC. It encodes CACDVLGDSSWDTRQMFF.

Concerning this clone: TCRdb has a much larger clone's protein, which differs at residue 7 from the translation of this DNA, likely because of a read error; what is shown is the protein translated from the DNA. The V call is TRDV1, the J call TRDJ1, with 10 bases aligning to TRDD3. The CDR3 runs 22 residues. V gave up 2 bases and J gave up 0 bases; unmatched junction bases: 21. Looked up from germline, CDR1 is TSWWSYY and CDR2 is QGS. This CDR3 reads CALGEGWGKPWGIASYTDKLIF. The CDR3 DNA is TGTGCTCTTGGGGAAGGGTGGGGCAAACCCTGGGGGATAGCATCGTACACCGATAAACTCATCTTT.

Within the sample, this clone is medium-sized. This CDR3 is also generated by other DNA sequences in the sample. This chain uses TRDV2 with TRDJ1; TRDD3 agrees at 13 bases. V lost 5 bases and J lost 1; bases outside the gene matches: 6. Per the germline V gene, CDR1 is GEAIGNYY and CDR2 is EKD. The CDR3 totals 16 residues. CDR3 DNA: TGTGCCTGTGCCGTACTGGGGGATACGAGCACCGATAAACTCATCTTT. It translates to CACAVLGDTSTDKLIF.

This clone was seen repeatedly, ten times or more. TCRdb lists the protein of a much larger clone for this DNA, which differs at residue 11, so this is likely a read error; the protein given here is translated from the DNA itself. As DNA, the CDR3 is TGTGCCTGTGAGGGGATGTCGAGCTCCTGGGGCACCCGACAGATGTTTTTC. It yields the protein CACEGMSSSWGTRQMFF. The chain is built from TRDV2 and TRDJ3; tentatively, D is TRDD3 (6 bases). Germline V CDR1 and CDR2: GEAIGNYY, EKD. The CDR3 extends over 17 amino acids.

This clone was found a few times. A far larger clone is one nucleotide away, so this likely arose from a read error. This sample also contains other DNA sequences that code for the same CDR3. This sequence joins TRDV2 and TRDJ3, with no clear D. TCRdb carries no J gene annotation; the J gene was assigned here by matching the DNA with germline. Germline V CDR1 and CDR2: GEAIGNYY, EKD. The CDR3 extends over 19 amino acids. CDR3 coding DNA: TGCGCCTGTGACACGGGTGGGCCCCTTAGCTCCTGGGACACCCGACAGATGTTTTTC. Translation: CACDTGGPLSSWDTRQMFF.

This clone was counted only a few times. The protein TCRdb gives is from a much larger clone and does not agree with this DNA's translation at residue 12, likely a read error; the protein shown here comes from the DNA. The chain uses TRDV1 and TRDJ1; 13 bases fit TRDD3. The J gene, left out of TCRdb, was set here by checking the DNA against germline. Unmatched junction bases numbered 28, after V lost 5 bases and J lost 4 bases. The CDR3 contains 23 residues. Germline V CDR1 and CDR2: TSWWSYY, QGS. As DNA, the CDR3 is TGTGCTCTTGGGTCGACGTCCTTGTCCCACCGGGCGTATACTGGGGGATACGGCGATAAACTCATCTTT. It codes for CALGSTSLSHRAYTGGYGDKLIF.

This clone came up a few times. The protein TCRdb gives is from a much larger clone and does not agree with this DNA's translation at residue 7, likely a read error; the protein shown here comes from the DNA. The chain couples TRDV2 to TRDJ1; 10 bases agree with TRDD3. The J gene is not listed in TCRdb, so it was assigned here from a DNA match to germline. Germline assignment: CDR1 GEAIGNYY and CDR2 EKD. The ends lost 0 bases at V and 7 bases at J; junction bases unmatched: 16. This CDR3 comprises 18 residues. CDR3 sequence: CACDTLCTGGSYFGKLIF. CDR3 nucleotide sequence: TGTGCCTGTGACACCCTGTGCACTGGGGGATCTTACTTCGGTAAACTCATCTTT.

There are a few counts of this clone. Translating this DNA gives a protein that differs at residue 4 from the TCRdb one, which belongs to a much larger clone; a read error is likely, and the protein shown is this translation. The V gene is TRDV2, the J gene TRDJ3, with D hard to call. The J gene, not given by TCRdb, was assigned here from a germline match of the nucleotide sequence. Trimming removed 5 bases from V and 0 bases from J, with 10 bases in between. CDR1 is GEAIGNYY and CDR2 is EKD in the germline V gene. The CDR3 spans 16 residues. The CDR3 spells CACGEFRSWDTRQMFF. In DNA form, the CDR3 reads TGTGCCTGTGGTGAATTCCGCTCCTGGGACACCCGACAGATGTTTTTC.

For this clone: It is likely a read error: a sequence one base away is far more abundant. The J gene is TRDJ1, the V gene TRDV2; 12 bases line up with TRDD3. The J gene, not given by TCRdb, was assigned here from a germline match of the nucleotide sequence. Looked up from germline, CDR1 is GEAIGNYY and CDR2 is EKD. The CDR3 has 21 residues. The V and J ends lost 0 bases and 1 base, in that order; junction bases with no gene match: 17. In DNA, the CDR3 is TGTGCCTGTGACACCCTAACTCCATTGCTGGGGGATACGCGTAGCACCGATAAACTCATCTTT. Amino acid sequence: CACDTLTPLLGDTRSTDKLIF.

On this clone itself: The protein held in TCRdb is that of a much larger clone and does not match this DNA's translation at residue 10, likely because of a read error; the protein shown is translated from the DNA. The V call is TRDV1, the J call TRDJ2; D perhaps matches TRDD3 (6 bases). No J gene is reported in TCRdb; it was inferred here by comparing the DNA with germline. The V end was cut by 7 bases, the J end by 4 bases, with 19 bases between. The CDR3 is made up of 16 amino acids. Germline V gene sequence: CDR1 TSWWSYY, CDR2 QGS. The CDR3 is CALDPGETASTAQLFF. CDR3 DNA sequence: TGTGCTCTTGATCCGGGGGAGACCGCTTCGACAGCACAACTCTTCTTT.

This clone came up a few times. TCRdb pairs this DNA with a much larger clone's protein that differs at residue 12, likely a read error; the protein shown was translated from the DNA. J is TRDJ1 and V is TRDV2, with TRDD3 matching over 7 bases. The J gene, absent from TCRdb, was called here by matching the DNA to germline. J was trimmed by 7 bases and V by 4 bases; bases with no gene match: 17. The CDR3 length is 16 residues. In germline, CDR1 is GEAIGNYY, CDR2 EKD. CDR3 loop: CACEPAAKWGRGKLIF. CDR3 DNA: TGTGCCTGTGAACCTGCGGCCAAATGGGGGAGAGGTAAACTCATCTTT.